These 15 T cell receptor beta chains were all obtained from the same sample, sequenced in a study of blood T cell repertoires in COVID-19. Libraries were prepared by immunoSEQ multiplex PCR; TCRdb keeps only in-frame clonotypes and omits some of them. The table has over 75,000 clones, roughly 84% seen once. Sequenced: peripheral blood. Receptor source: a woman older than 75 with active or convalescent COVID-19.

The chain couples TRBV5-1 to TRBJ2-7; no reliable D call. The CDR3 has 13 amino acids. V lost 0 bases, J lost 5 bases, and 9 bases lay in between. Germline CDR1 is SGHRS and CDR2 is YFSETQ. The CDR3 DNA reads as TGCGCCAGCAGCTTGGACCCGGGTAACGAGCAGTACTTC. Protein product: CASSLDPGNEQYF.

This rearrangement joins TRBV3-1 (or the pseudogene TRBV3-2) to TRBJ1-6; D remains unclear. CDR3 length equals 19 residues. The germline V gene encodes CDR1 LGHDT and CDR2 YNNKEL (reference sequence). Trimming took 0 bases from V and 2 from J, leaving 17 bases between them. CDR3 nucleotides: TGTGCCAGCAGCCAAGAGCCTTTTTTGGGTAGCGCCTATAATTCACCCCTCCACTTT. This translates into CASSQEPFLGSAYNSPLHF.

The J gene is TRBJ1-2, the V gene TRBV2; 8 bases are a match to TRBD1. This CDR3 is 12 amino acids long. Trimming cost V 6 bases and J 3 bases; bases outside gene matches: 0. The germline V gene encodes CDR1 SNHLY and CDR2 FYNNEI. In DNA, the CDR3 is TGTGCCAGCAGGGACAGGGACTATGGCTACACCTTC. Protein sequence: CASRDRDYGYTF.

The V gene is TRBV10-3, the J gene TRBJ2-3; 15 bases match TRBD2. This CDR3 has 17 residues. Trimming cost V 11 bases and J 1 base; bases outside gene matches: 10. The germline V gene encodes CDR1 ENHRY and CDR2 SYGVKD. The DNA for the CDR3 is TGTGCCTCACAGACCGGGACTAGCGGGGGGCGCACAGATACGCAGTATTTT. Translation gives CASQTGTSGGRTDTQYF.

The chain uses TRBV19 and TRBJ2-6; 7 positions match TRBD1. CDR1 is LNHDA, CDR2 SQIVND, per germline (reference sequence). The CDR3 is 15 amino acids. The V segment lost 9 bases and the J segment 4 bases; nucleotides outside the gene matches: 9. CDR3 sequence: CASKIRGLGANVLTF. The CDR3 DNA follows: TGTGCCAGCAAAATAAGGGGGCTAGGGGCCAACGTCCTGACTTTC. Full variable domain (rest looked up from reference TRBV19 and TRBJ2-6): DGGITQSPKYLFRKEGQNVTLSCEQNLNHDAMYWYRQDPGQGLRLIYYSQIVNDFQKGDIAEGYSVSREKKESFPLTVTSAQKNPTAFYLCASKIRGLGANVLTFGAGSRLTVL.

The J gene is TRBJ1-2, the V gene TRBV18; 8 bases are shared with TRBD1. Germline CDR1 is KGHSH and CDR2 is LQKENI. The CDR3 length is 18 residues. The V and J ends lost 0 bases and 2 bases, in that order; junction bases with no gene match: 11. CDR3 sequence reads: CASSPPGTGIPRNYGYTF. CDR3 sequence (DNA): TGTGCCAGCTCACCACCCGGGACAGGAATCCCTCGAAACTATGGCTACACCTTC.

The rearrangement uses TRBV18 and TRBJ1-3; perhaps TRBD1 as D (6 bases). Trimming stripped 3 bases from V and 2 bases from J, with 14 bases between. The CDR3 loop spans 16 amino acids. Germline V gives CDR1 KGHSH, CDR2 LQKENI. CDR3 sequence: CASSPPPKGAGNTIYF. CDR3 nucleotide sequence: TGTGCCAGCTCACCCCCCCCGAAGGGGGCTGGAAACACCATATATTTT.

The chain recombines TRBV5-1 with TRBJ2-3; the match to TRBD1 covers 9 bases. V gave up 4 bases and J gave up 4 bases; unmatched junction bases: 4. This CDR3 region has 14 residues. Germline assignment: CDR1 SGHRS and CDR2 YFSETQ. The CDR3 coding sequence is TGCGCCAGCAGCCGGGACAGGGAATCAGATACGCAGTATTTT. This encodes CASSRDRESDTQYF.

The chain recombines TRBV6-5 with TRBJ2-2; TRBD2 might be the D (6 bases). Germline values: CDR1 MNHEY, CDR2 SVGAGI. This CDR3 has 13 amino acids. Trimming shortened V by 8 bases and J by 2 bases, and 9 bases separated the two germline ends. CDR3 protein: CASSGGNTGELFF. DNA of the CDR3: TGTGCCAGCTCCGGGGGAAACACCGGGGAGCTGTTTTTT.

This sequence joins TRBV19 and TRBJ2-2, with D unclear. The CDR3 extends over 15 amino acids. V shed 2 bases and J shed 0 bases, with 7 bases lying between them. Germline V gene data show CDR1 as LNHDA and CDR2 as SQIVND (reference sequence). In DNA, the CDR3 is TGTGCCAGTAGTATAATGGCGGCGAACACCGGGGAGCTGTTTTTT. Translated: CASSIMAANTGELFF.

The chain links TRBV5-1 to TRBJ2-5; D may be TRBD2 (5 bases). The germline V and J ends were trimmed by 5 bases and 0 bases, with 11 bases remaining between them. This CDR3 has 14 residues. Germline V gene lookup returns CDR1 SGHRS and CDR2 YFSETQ. This CDR3 reads CASSTSGNQETQYF. CDR3 nucleotides: TGCGCCAGCAGTACAAGCGGAAACCAAGAGACCCAGTACTTC. The whole variable domain, filled in from reference TRBV5-1 and TRBJ2-5, reads KAGVTQTPRYLIKTRGQQVTLSCSPISGHRSVSWYQQTPGQGLQFLFEYFSETQRNKGNFPGRFSGRQFSNSRSEMNVSTLELGDSALYLCASSTSGNQETQYFGPGTRLLVL.

The chain employs TRBV7-3 and TRBJ1-2; TRBD1 matches 8 bases. The ends lost 5 bases at V and 8 bases at J; junction bases unmatched: 7. In germline, CDR1 is SGHTA, CDR2 FQGTGA. The CDR3 has 13 residues. This CDR3 reads CASSPGQGRGYTF. For the CDR3, the DNA is TGTGCCAGCAGCCCCGGACAGGGAAGAGGCTACACCTTC.

This clone has more than one count but fewer than ten. The genes are TRBV28 and TRBJ1-2; D call uncertain. From germline, CDR1 is MDHEN and CDR2 SYDVKM. The CDR3 is 14 residues long. V gave up 5 bases and J gave up 8 bases, with 18 bases separating them. CDR3 sequence (DNA): TGTGCCAGCAGTCCCCCCGGGAACCCTTGGGGCTACACCTTC. Translating it yields CASSPPGNPWGYTF.

This clone occurred once. CDR3 sequence: CASSLAPITAYEQYF. CDR3 coding DNA: TGTGCCAGCAGCTTAGCGCCGATAACAGCCTACGAGCAGTACTTC. J is TRBJ2-7 and V is TRBV11-2, with D unclear. This CDR3 region has 15 residues. Trimming removed 1 base from V and 2 bases from J, with 12 bases in between. In germline, CDR1 is SGHAT, CDR2 FQNNGV.

This chain uses TRBV29-1 with TRBJ2-4, with D perhaps TRBD1 (5 bases). The CDR3 consists of 13 residues. The V gene's germline CDR1 is SQVTM and CDR2 ANQGSEA. V lost 4 bases to trimming and J lost 5 bases, with 12 bases between them. The CDR3 loop is CSVVQGGENIQYF. The CDR3, as DNA: TGCAGCGTTGTGCAGGGCGGAGAAAACATTCAGTACTTC.